These 9 T cell receptor beta chains were sequenced from one sample in a study of T cells in localized non-small cell lung cancer. Repertoires were generated with immunoSEQ multiplex PCR, while TCRdb's copy carries only in-frame clones and drops some. The sample lists some 11,000 clones; over 90% were seen once. The input for sequencing was peripheral blood, taken before any cancer treatment. The origin of the receptors is a male donor older than 55 with stage III lung adenocarcinoma.

This clone has a single count. V gene TRBV6-5 combines with J gene TRBJ2-7, with 9 bases matching TRBD2. The junction had 6 bases not matched to a gene; V was cut back by 5 bases and J by 1 base. This CDR3 region has 15 residues. Germline lookup yields CDR1 MNHEY and CDR2 SVGAGI. The DNA of the CDR3 is TGTGCCAGCAGTACCCCTAGCGGGGCTTCCTACGAGCAGTACTTC. Translation gives CASSTPSGASYEQYF.

The genes are TRBV21-1 and TRBJ2-3; the listed D gene, TRBD2, was not tested against the DNA. TRBV21-1 is recorded as a pseudogene. The CDR3 is 15 amino acids. The CDR3: CASSKGTSGVDTQYF. The DNA of the CDR3 is TGTGCCAGCAGCAAAGGGACTAGCGGAGTAGATACGCAGTATTTT.

The chain employs TRBV5-6 and TRBJ2-7; D not resolved. V gave up 2 bases and J gave up 3 bases, with 12 bases separating them. CDR1 is SGHDT and CDR2 is YYEEEE in the germline V gene. The CDR3 totals 14 residues. The CDR3 region has the DNA TGTGCCAGCAGCTTTAGGGCAGGATTCTACGAGCAGTACTTC. Its translation: CASSFRAGFYEQYF.

This chain links TRBV28 with TRBJ2-2; 7 bases map to TRBD1. Germline trimming cut 5 bases from V and 4 bases from J; bases unmatched to any gene: 7. The CDR3 is made up of 15 amino acids. CDR1 is MDHEN, CDR2 SYDVKM, per germline. The CDR3 reads CASSVDRVGTGELFF. CDR3 DNA: TGTGCCAGCAGTGTAGACAGGGTAGGCACCGGGGAGCTGTTTTTT.

The rearrangement uses TRBV11-2 and TRBJ1-2; unclear D gene. From germline, CDR1 is SGHAT and CDR2 FQNNGV. The CDR3 loop spans 13 amino acids. Trimming stripped 0 bases from V and 1 base from J, with 3 bases between. The DNA of the CDR3 is TGTGCCAGCAGCTTAGACAGTAACTATGGCTACACCTTC. This gives the protein CASSLDSNYGYTF.

This rearrangement joins TRBV19 to TRBJ2-6; D is unclear. V was trimmed by 7 bases and J by 0 bases, leaving 13 bases between them. The CDR3 contains 16 residues. Germline CDR1 and CDR2: LNHDA and SQIVND (reference sequence). The CDR3 sequence: CASTPGTRSGANVLTF. DNA for the CDR3: TGTGCCAGTACACCCGGAACCCGCTCTGGGGCCAACGTCCTGACTTTC.

The DNA of the CDR3 is TGTGCCAGCAGTGCCCCTATTAACTATGGCTACACCTTC. Amino acids: CASSAPINYGYTF. The J gene is TRBJ1-2, the V gene TRBV28; unclear D gene. The CDR3 has 13 amino acids. Germline CDR1 reads MDHEN; CDR2 reads SYDVKM. Trimming took 5 bases from V and 1 from J, leaving 8 bases between them.

The chain uses TRBV27 and TRBJ2-7, with 7 bases that match TRBD2. The junction had 12 bases not matched to a gene; V was cut back by 7 bases and J by 6 bases. The CDR3 contains 14 residues. CDR1 is MNHEY and CDR2 is SMNVEV in the germline V gene (reference sequence). CDR3 bases: TGTGCCAGCACCACGTGGGACTACCCCGCCGAGCAGTACTTC. Translation gives CASTTWDYPAEQYF.

The J gene is TRBJ1-2, the V gene TRBV28; a weak D match, TRBD1 (6 bases). Trimming took off 7 bases at V and 6 bases at J, with 15 bases between the two ends. This CDR3 has 13 residues. Germline V gene data show CDR1 as MDHEN and CDR2 as SYDVKM. For the CDR3, the DNA is TGTGCCAGCAAGAGGGGGGGGCGGGATGGCTACACCTTC. Amino acids: CASKRGGRDGYTF.